These 24 T cell receptor beta chains were sequenced from one sample in a study of blood T cell repertoires in COVID-19. Assay used: immunoSEQ multiplex PCR; TCRdb lists only in-frame clones, some missing. The table lists roughly 230,000 clones, nearly 90% of them singletons. The material sequenced was peripheral blood. These receptors all come from a human donor in a cohort sampled during active COVID-19.

J is TRBJ1-1 and V is TRBV5-6, with TRBD1 matching over 8 bases. V gave up 7 bases and J gave up 7 bases; unmatched junction bases: 6. This CDR3 has 12 amino acids. From germline, CDR1 is SGHDT and CDR2 YYEEEE. Here the CDR3 DNA reads TGTGCCAGCGGGTGGACAGGGAATGAAGCTTTCTTT. It specifies CASGWTGNEAFF.

This chain uses TRBV7-3 with TRBJ2-2; TRBD2 agrees at 7 bases. CDR3 size: 15 residues. The germline V gene has CDR1 SGHTA and CDR2 FQGTGA. Germline trimming cut 2 bases from V and 5 bases from J; bases unmatched to any gene: 5. Here the CDR3 reads CASSLGGAGTGELFF. The CDR3 DNA sequence: TGTGCCAGCAGCTTAGGCGGAGCGGGGACCGGGGAGCTGTTTTTT. Filled out from reference TRBV7-3 and TRBJ2-2, the complete variable domain reads GAGVSQTPSNKVTEKGKYVELRCDPISGHTALYWYRQSLGQGPEFLIYFQGTGAADDSGLPNDRFFAVRPEGSVSTLKIQRTERGDSAVYLCASSLGGAGTGELFFGEGSRLTVL.

V is TRBV6-5 and J is TRBJ1-2, with D maybe TRBD1 (5 bases). The CDR3 extends over 15 amino acids. Germline CDR1 MNHEY, CDR2 SVGAGI. Trimming removed 6 bases at V and 3 bases at J, with 17 bases between. In DNA form, the CDR3 reads TGTGCCAGCAGACCAGCGGGGACGGCCCACTATGGCTACACCTTC. This sequence encodes CASRPAGTAHYGYTF.

The chain combines TRBV2 with TRBJ2-1; possibly TRBD1 for D (5 bases). The CDR3 is made up of 15 amino acids. V was trimmed by 4 bases and J by 0 bases, leaving 10 bases between them. Germline V gene data show CDR1 as SNHLY and CDR2 as FYNNEI. The DNA of the CDR3 is TGTGCCAGCAGTGTTGACAGATACTCCTACAATGAGCAGTTCTTC. Encoded protein: CASSVDRYSYNEQFF.

This sequence joins TRBV5-1 and TRBJ2-1; TRBD1 matches 9 bases. The V gene end was trimmed by 0 bases and the J gene end by 7 bases; junction bases not matched to a gene: 8. Per germline, CDR1 SGHRS and CDR2 YFSETQ. This CDR3 is 16 amino acids long. CDR3 residues: CASSLGNRGRGNEQFF. The CDR3 coding sequence is TGCGCCAGCAGCTTGGGGAACAGGGGGCGAGGGAATGAGCAGTTCTTC.

CDR3 sequence (DNA): TGTGCCAGCAGACCAAGACAGAATAGCAATCAGCCCCAGCATTTT. Protein product: CASRPRQNSNQPQHF. V gene TRBV6-6 combines with J gene TRBJ1-5, with D possibly being TRBD1 (5 bases). This CDR3 spans 15 amino acids. Per the germline V gene, CDR1 is MNHNY and CDR2 is SVGAGI (reference sequence). Trimming took off 6 bases at V and 0 bases at J, with 12 bases between the two ends.

The chain combines TRBV5-6 with TRBJ2-7; the D gene is possibly TRBD1 (6 bases). The CDR3 runs to 15 residues. Per the germline V gene, CDR1 is SGHDT and CDR2 is YYEEEE. V was clipped by 6 bases and J by 2 bases, with 18 bases between them. CDR3 residues: CASTVGRGWAYEQYF. The CDR3 nucleotides read TGTGCCAGCACCGTAGGCAGGGGATGGGCCTACGAGCAGTACTTC. Based on the CDR3 plus reference TRBV5-6 and TRBJ2-7, the full variable domain is DAGVTQSPTHLIKTRGQQVTLRCSPKSGHDTVSWYQQALGQGPQFIFQYYEEEERQRGNFPDRFSGHQFPNYSSELNVNALLLGDSALYLCASTVGRGWAYEQYFGPGTRLTVT.

The chain has TRBV12-3 or TRBV12-4 and TRBJ2-1; D is uncertain. The CDR3 sequence is 13 residues long. V was cut by 4 bases and J by 6 bases, with 10 bases left in between. The CDR3 here is CASSSGLLNEQFF. The CDR3 nucleotides are TGTGCCAGCAGTTCAGGTCTCCTCAATGAGCAGTTCTTC.

The V and J genes are TRBV7-2 and TRBJ2-7; the D gene is possibly TRBD1 (5 bases). Germline CDR1 is SGHTA and CDR2 is FQGNSA. V was shortened by 7 bases and J by 3 bases, with 16 bases between the two germline ends. The CDR3 has 14 residues. CDR3 bases: TGTGCCAGCACCTCGCCCTCCAGGGTCTACGAGCAGTACTTC. This sequence encodes CASTSPSRVYEQYF.

The chain uses TRBV5-1 and TRBJ1-1; TRBD1 aligns across 7 bases. The CDR3 has 16 amino acids. In germline, CDR1 is SGHRS, CDR2 YFSETQ. J was trimmed by 2 bases and V by 0 bases; bases with no gene match: 7. CDR3 in DNA: TGCGCCAGCAGCTTGGCCGGGACAGCCAGAAACACTGAAGCTTTCTTT. Its translation: CASSLAGTARNTEAFF.

The chain carries TRBV19 and TRBJ1-6; D is perhaps TRBD1 (5 bases). The CDR3 sequence is 14 residues long. The V end was cut by 0 bases, the J end by 11 bases, with 11 bases between. Germline values: CDR1 LNHDA, CDR2 SQIVND (reference sequence). As DNA, the CDR3 is TGTGCCAGTAGTATAGATAGGGGCGGACCACCCCTCCACTTT. It specifies CASSIDRGGPPLHF.

The chain links TRBV5-5 to TRBJ2-2, with TRBD1 identical over 10 bases. This CDR3 is 18 amino acids long. The trim removed 4 bases at V and 4 bases at J, leaving 13 bases unmatched. Germline lookup yields CDR1 SGHKS and CDR2 YYEKEE (reference sequence). As DNA, the CDR3 is TGTGCCAGCAGCCCCCGGGACAGGGGATTGGGTCTCACCGGGGAGCTGTTTTTT. Its protein is CASSPRDRGLGLTGELFF.

The V gene is TRBV27, the J gene TRBJ1-1; no firm D call. CDR3 length equals 14 residues. V was clipped by 0 bases and J by 0 bases, with 5 bases between them. Per the germline V gene, CDR1 is MNHEY and CDR2 is SMNVEV (reference sequence). The CDR3 here is CASSLSSLNTEAFF. For the CDR3, the DNA is TGTGCCAGCAGTTTATCGTCCTTGAACACTGAAGCTTTCTTT.

This chain links TRBV7-2 with TRBJ2-7, with 12 bases lining up with TRBD2. Germline CDR1 reads SGHTA; CDR2 reads FQGNSA. This CDR3 is built from 16 residues. Trimming took 4 bases from V and 7 from J; bases not matched to a gene: 11. The CDR3 coding sequence is TGTGCCAGCAGCTCTTCGACTAGCGGGGGATCGGGGGAGCAGTACTTC. Its protein product is CASSSSTSGGSGEQYF.

This chain connects TRBV7-2 to TRBJ2-7; 10 nucleotides agree with TRBD2. The CDR3 is 15 residues long. Trimming at V came to 3 bases and at J to 2 bases, leaving 4 bases not matched to a gene. Germline V lookup: CDR1 SGHTA, CDR2 FQGNSA. This CDR3 is CASSFKAGGPYEQYF. DNA for the CDR3: TGTGCCAGCAGCTTCAAAGCGGGAGGGCCCTACGAGCAGTACTTC.

The V call is TRBV28, the J call TRBJ2-7; 9 bases align to TRBD1. Germline V CDR1 and CDR2: MDHEN, SYDVKM. This CDR3 comprises 16 residues. The J segment lost 6 bases and the V segment lost 6 bases, leaving 15 bases of the junction unmatched. The CDR3 DNA follows: TGTGCCAGCAGGCTCAATTCCGGGACAGGGAGCGGCGAGCAGTACTTC. Protein sequence: CASRLNSGTGSGEQYF.

The chain uses TRBV24-1 and TRBJ2-6, with 7 bases that match TRBD2. The ends lost 9 bases at V and 2 bases at J; junction bases unmatched: 0. Germline V lookup: CDR1 KGHDR, CDR2 SFDVKD. The CDR3 sequence is 13 residues long. The CDR3 reads CATGTTGANVLTF. CDR3 nucleotide sequence: TGTGCCACCGGGACTACTGGGGCCAACGTCCTGACTTTC.

The chain is built from TRBV9 and TRBJ2-2; 9 bases agree with TRBD1. Germline V gene lookup returns CDR1 SGDLS and CDR2 YYNGEE. The CDR3 consists of 17 residues. The V gene end was trimmed by 0 bases and the J gene end by 3 bases; junction bases not matched to a gene: 6. The CDR3 bases are TGTGCCAGCAGCGTAGAAATTGGACAGGGGTACACCGGGGAGCTGTTTTTT. Encoded protein: CASSVEIGQGYTGELFF. Full variable domain (remainder filled in from reference TRBV9 and TRBJ2-2): DSGVTQTPKHLITATGQRVTLRCSPRSGDLSVYWYQQSLDQGLQFLIQYYNGEERAKGNILERFSAQQFPDLHSELNLSSLELGDSALYFCASSVEIGQGYTGELFFGEGSRLTVL.

The genes are TRBV7-2 and TRBJ1-1; weak D call: TRBD1 (5 bases). The V end lost 5 bases, the J end lost 4 bases, and 17 bases lay between the germline ends. The germline V gene has CDR1 SGHTA and CDR2 FQGNSA. This CDR3 is built from 15 residues. The CDR3 DNA follows: TGTGCCAGCAGCCCCTACCAGGGTTTCGGCACTGAAGCTTTCTTT. Protein sequence: CASSPYQGFGTEAFF.

The chain uses TRBV28 and TRBJ2-7; no definite D call. The CDR3 is 15 amino acids. The V end was cut by 6 bases, the J end by 0 bases, with 15 bases between. Per germline, CDR1 MDHEN and CDR2 SYDVKM. In DNA, the CDR3 is TGTGCCAGCAGCCCCCCCGGGTCCCCCTCCTACGAGCAGTACTTC. Protein sequence: CASSPPGSPSYEQYF.

The chain combines TRBV4-3 with TRBJ1-5; D may be TRBD1 (5 bases). CDR1 and CDR2 (germline): LGHNA, YSLEER. V was cut by 3 bases and J by 10 bases, with 13 bases left in between. CDR3 length: 13 residues. This CDR3 reads CASSQDKSAPQHF. For the CDR3, the DNA is TGCGCCAGCAGCCAGGACAAATCAGCCCCCCAGCATTTT.

This chain joins TRBV27 and TRBJ2-3, with D tentatively TRBD2 (6 bases). The germline CDR1 and CDR2 sequences are MNHEY and SMNVEV (reference sequence). This CDR3 contains 16 residues. V dropped 5 bases and J dropped 0 bases, with 15 bases sitting between them. The DNA of the CDR3 is TGTGCCAGCAGTCCATGGGGGACTGGGAGCACAGATACGCAGTATTTT. Translated: CASSPWGTGSTDTQYF.

This chain joins TRBV12-3 or TRBV12-4 and TRBJ1-1; 7 bases fit TRBD1. The CDR3 spans 13 residues. Unmatched junction bases numbered 6, after V lost 7 bases and J lost 4 bases. CDR3 sequence (DNA): TGTGCCAGCACCAAAGGGGGCGTCACTGAAGCTTTCTTT. Translating gives CASTKGGVTEAFF.

The V call is TRBV7-8, the J call TRBJ2-3, with 10 positions matching TRBD2. CDR1 and CDR2 from the germline V gene are SGHVS and FQNEAQ. Trimming took 5 bases from V and 1 from J; bases not matched to a gene: 12. This CDR3 is 18 amino acids long. The CDR3, as DNA: TGTGCCAGCAGCAACCGACTAGCGGGTCTAGCAGGCACAGATACGCAGTATTTT. Protein sequence: CASSNRLAGLAGTDTQYF.